Below are 28 T cell receptor beta chains sequenced from a single sample in a study of human T cells and chemical hapten exposure. Regarding time point: patch test 1, 2 weeks after DPC sensitization. Stated treatment: therapeutic diphenylcyclopropenone sensitization with weekly scalp DPC. Each CDR3 protein is one row after TCRdb ran MiXCR on the RACE reads. The profile covers around 160,000 distinct CDR3 sequences, with roughly 15% appearing a single time and 1.7% taken by the ten largest. The sample in question was whole blood, obtained in connection with sensitization to the hapten diphenylcyclopropenone (DPC). The receptors were gathered from a woman aged 25 to 45 with alopecia areata. Some clones in this sample may be carry-over from other donors' samples.

This clonotype occurred a few times. J is TRBJ2-7 and V is TRBV6-5, with D uncertain. Per germline, CDR1 MNHEY and CDR2 SVGAGI. This CDR3 comprises 12 residues. Trimming took 6 bases from V and 0 from J, leaving 6 bases between them. The DNA for the CDR3 is TGTGCCAGCAGGAGGTCCTCCTACGAGCAGTACTTC. Translation gives CASRRSSYEQYF.

The chain uses TRBV2 and TRBJ2-1, with D unresolved. The CDR3 length is 14 residues. The germline CDR1 and CDR2 sequences are SNHLY and FYNNEI. Trimming took 6 bases from V and 0 from J, leaving 9 bases between them. Written as DNA, the CDR3 is TGTGCCAGCAGCCTATTAAGCTCCTACAATGAGCAGTTCTTC. Protein product: CASSLLSSYNEQFF.

This clonotype was seen many times. The chain carries TRBV14 and TRBJ1-2; no firm D call. Looked up from germline, CDR1 is SGHDN and CDR2 is FVKESK. This CDR3 is built from 14 residues. V was trimmed by 2 bases and J by 3 bases, leaving 10 bases between them. In DNA form, the CDR3 reads TGTGCCAGCAGCCAACTGGGAAGCGACTATGGCTACACCTTC. Translated, it gives CASSQLGSDYGYTF. The full variable domain, with the rest looked up from reference TRBV14 and TRBJ1-2, is EAGVTQFPSHSVIEKGQTVTLRCDPISGHDNLYWYRRVMGKEIKFLLHFVKESKQDESGMPNNRFLAERTGGTYSTLKVQPAELEDSGVYFCASSQLGSDYGYTFGSGTRLTVV.

This clonotype turned up a few times. This chain connects TRBV12-3 or TRBV12-4 to TRBJ1-2; D remains unclear. The CDR3 length is 11 residues. V lost 5 bases and J 2 bases, leaving 3 bases between the germline ends. The CDR3 bases are TGTGCCAGCAGTCAGAACTATGGCTACACCTTC. Its protein is CASSQNYGYTF.

This clonotype turned up a few times. The chain recombines TRBV5-4 with TRBJ1-2, with D hard to call. V dropped 2 bases and J dropped 2 bases, with 10 bases sitting between them. The CDR3 has 14 residues. The germline gives CDR1 SGHNT, CDR2 YYREEE (reference sequence). Here the CDR3 DNA reads TGTGCCAGCAGCTTCTCCAAGATGAACTATGGCTACACCTTC. Its protein product is CASSFSKMNYGYTF.

This CDR3 is CASLRDVAPGELFF. CDR3 bases: TGTGCCAGCCTCCGGGACGTCGCCCCCGGGGAGCTGTTTTTT. The V gene is TRBV2, the J gene TRBJ2-2; the D call may be TRBD1 or TRBD2 (5 bases each). The length of the CDR3 is 14 residues. Between the trimmed V and J ends, which lost 8 bases and 6 bases, there was a span of 16 bases. Germline assignment: CDR1 SNHLY and CDR2 FYNNEI.

This clonotype was picked up many times. The genes are TRBV14 and TRBJ1-6, with 7 bases aligning to TRBD1. The V and J ends lost 0 bases and 6 bases, in that order; junction bases with no gene match: 11. The CDR3 has 18 amino acids. The germline V gene encodes CDR1 SGHDN and CDR2 FVKESK. The CDR3 nucleotides read TGTGCCAGCAGCCAAGAAGTTTTGAGGGGGCAAGTTAATTCACCCCTCCACTTT. It translates to CASSQEVLRGQVNSPLHF.

This clonotype was recorded a few times. This chain uses TRBV28 with TRBJ1-2; D is unresolved. V lost 1 base, J lost 4 bases, and 4 bases lay in between. The germline V gene encodes CDR1 MDHEN and CDR2 SYDVKM. The CDR3 totals 12 residues. The CDR3 coding sequence is TGTGCCAGCAGTTTATCCCGCTATGGCTACACCTTC. Translation: CASSLSRYGYTF.

This clonotype was recorded many times. This sequence joins TRBV7-6 and TRBJ2-1; TRBD2 matches at 16 bases. J was trimmed by 8 bases and V by 6 bases; bases with no gene match: 13. Germline V gene lookup returns CDR1 SGHVS and CDR2 FNYEAQ. The CDR3 spans 18 residues. DNA for the CDR3: TGTGCCAGCAGATCTAGGCCGGGACTAGCGGGGGGGCGCCATGAGCAGTTCTTC. The encoded protein is CASRSRPGLAGGRHEQFF.

This clonotype was detected many times. The chain has TRBV5-1 and TRBJ1-5, with a weak D call TRBD1 (5 bases). CDR3 length: 14 residues. Trimming cost V 2 bases and J 6 bases, with 12 bases left between them. Germline V gene data show CDR1 as SGHRS and CDR2 as YFSETQ. For the CDR3, the DNA is TGCGCCAGCAGCTTCGCAGGGCTTGGTCAGCCCCAGCATTTT. Its translation: CASSFAGLGQPQHF.

This clonotype has just one count. The rearrangement uses TRBV11-2 and TRBJ2-5; 9 bases line up with TRBD1. The CDR3 consists of 15 residues. Germline V gene data show CDR1 as SGHAT and CDR2 as FQNNGV. With V trimmed by 4 bases and J by 4 bases, 7 bases remained unmatched. The CDR3 region is CASSSWTGERETQYF. In DNA form, the CDR3 reads TGTGCCAGCAGCTCTTGGACAGGGGAACGAGAGACCCAGTACTTC.

The chain combines TRBV6-2 or TRBV6-3 with TRBJ1-5; D unclear. Trimming left V 1 base short and J 7 bases short, with 14 bases between. The CDR3 has 15 residues. The germline V gene has CDR1 MNHEY and CDR2 SVGEGT. The CDR3 coding sequence is TGTGCCAGCAGTTACTTGGACGCGGGGAGACAGCCCCAGCATTTT. Its protein is CASSYLDAGRQPQHF.

This clonotype was found a few times. The J gene is TRBJ2-7, the V gene TRBV6-2 or TRBV6-3; perhaps D is TRBD1 or TRBD2 (5 bases each). CDR1 and CDR2 from the germline V gene are MNHEY and SVGEGT. The CDR3 runs to 14 residues. Between the trimmed V and J ends, which lost 8 bases and 2 bases, there was a span of 16 bases. CDR3 DNA sequence: TGTGCCAGCGGGTACCGGGACGCCGCCTACGAGCAGTACTTC. Translating it yields CASGYRDAAYEQYF.

The chain is built from TRBV5-4 and TRBJ1-1, with unresolved D. The CDR3 is 16 amino acids. Per the germline V gene, CDR1 is SGHNT and CDR2 is YYREEE (reference sequence). Trimming took 3 bases from V and 0 from J, leaving 15 bases between them. Here the CDR3 reads CASSSKATFLNTEAFF. Written as DNA, the CDR3 is TGTGCCAGCAGCTCTAAAGCCACCTTTCTGAACACTGAAGCTTTCTTT.

The gene calls are TRBV15 and TRBJ1-4; possibly TRBD1 for D (5 bases). The CDR3 has 14 amino acids. V was shortened by 5 bases and J by 5 bases, with 12 bases between the two germline ends. Germline CDR1 reads LNHNV; CDR2 reads YYDKDF (reference sequence). CDR3 DNA sequence: TGTGCCACCAGCTTAGGGGTGGAGAATGAAAAACTGTTTTTT. It codes for CATSLGVENEKLFF.

V is TRBV6-5 and J is TRBJ2-5; TRBD2 aligns across 8 bases. CDR3 length: 15 residues. J lost 3 bases, V lost 7 bases, and 10 bases had no gene match. Germline V gene lookup returns CDR1 MNHEY and CDR2 SVGAGI. The CDR3 coding sequence is TGTGCCAGCAACCAACGGGAGGGGTCGAAAGAGACCCAGTACTTC. Translated, it gives CASNQREGSKETQYF.

In this sample, this clonotype turned up a few times. The genes are TRBV13 and TRBJ1-5; no clear D. Germline V gene lookup returns CDR1 PRHDT and CDR2 FYEKMQ (reference sequence). V lost 0 bases to trimming and J lost 9 bases, with 12 bases between them. This CDR3 spans 14 amino acids. The CDR3 sequence: CASSLGAGSRPQHF. The CDR3 DNA is TGTGCCAGCAGCTTAGGGGCAGGTTCGAGGCCCCAGCATTTT.

The chain combines TRBV7-2 with TRBJ1-4; 9 bases are shared with TRBD1. The CDR3 runs to 16 residues. Looked up from germline, CDR1 is SGHTA and CDR2 is FQGNSA. V lost 5 bases, J lost 8 bases, and 12 bases stayed unmatched. Here the CDR3 DNA reads TGTGCCAGCAGCACCCTGGGACAGGGAGTGGGGGAAAAACTGTTTTTT. Translation gives CASSTLGQGVGEKLFF.

This clonotype was seen more than once but under ten times. The chain is built from TRBV6-1 and TRBJ1-5; no reliable D call. CDR1 and CDR2 from the germline V gene are MNHNS and SASEGT. V shed 6 bases and J shed 4 bases, with 13 bases lying between them. The CDR3 contains 14 residues. The CDR3, as DNA: TGTGCCAGCAGCGTACGGAGTGCAAATCAGCCCCAGCATTTT. Its protein product is CASSVRSANQPQHF.

This clonotype has at least ten counts. The chain joins TRBV29-1 to TRBJ2-3; D not resolved. CDR1 is SQVTM and CDR2 is ANQGSEA in the germline V gene. Trimming took off 6 bases at V and 0 bases at J, with 10 bases between the two ends. The CDR3 has 13 residues. This chain's CDR3 is CSVGTTSTDTQYF. The CDR3 DNA sequence: TGCAGCGTAGGTACTACTAGCACAGATACGCAGTATTTT.

Remarks on this clonotype: One end of the junction is discordant with germline, which a read error may explain. The genes are TRBV7-2 and TRBJ2-7; D uncertain. The CDR3 consists of 14 residues. Germline V lookup: CDR1 SGHTA, CDR2 FQGNSA. Written as DNA, the CDR3 is TGTGCCAGCAGCCCCGACTCAGTTTCCTTCGAGCAGTACTTC. Amino acid sequence: CASSPDSVSFEQYF.

This clonotype occurred many times. V usage is TRBV11-1 and J usage is TRBJ2-1; 8 bases agree with TRBD1. This CDR3 contains 15 residues. The germline gives CDR1 SGHAT, CDR2 FQDESV (reference sequence). The J segment lost 3 bases and the V segment lost 4 bases, leaving 5 bases of the junction unmatched. CDR3 sequence reads: CASSSGTGVYNEQFF. CDR3 bases: TGTGCCAGCAGCTCCGGGACAGGTGTCTACAATGAGCAGTTCTTC.

V is TRBV20-1 and J is TRBJ2-3; D unclear. The germline V gene encodes CDR1 DFQATT and CDR2 SNEGSKA (reference sequence). The CDR3 extends over 14 amino acids. The ends were cut back, 0 bases at V and 3 bases at J, with 10 bases in the middle. CDR3 protein: CSARDVRETDTQYF. In nucleotides, the CDR3 is TGCAGTGCTAGAGATGTTAGAGAGACAGATACGCAGTATTTT.

This clonotype showed up many times. The V call is TRBV20-1, the J call TRBJ2-3; no clear D gene. The ends were cut back, 6 bases at V and 6 bases at J, with 7 bases in the middle. Germline V CDR1 and CDR2: DFQATT, SNEGSKA (reference sequence). This CDR3 is built from 10 residues. CDR3 protein: CSAMSDTQYF. For the CDR3, the DNA is TGCAGTGCCATGAGCGATACGCAGTATTTT.

This clonotype has a count of ten or more. The chain uses TRBV5-5 and TRBJ2-3, with TRBD1 matching over 8 bases. After removal of 5 bases from V and 4 bases from J, the junction contained 0 bases not matched to a gene. The CDR3 consists of 12 residues. Germline assignment: CDR1 SGHKS and CDR2 YYEKEE (reference sequence). CDR3 nucleotide sequence: TGTGCCAGCAGGACAGGGGCAGATACGCAGTATTTT. This sequence encodes CASRTGADTQYF.

The chain combines TRBV28 with TRBJ2-4; D ambiguous. The V end was cut by 6 bases, the J end by 0 bases, with 12 bases between. This CDR3 is 15 amino acids long. CDR1 and CDR2 (germline): MDHEN, SYDVKM. The CDR3 DNA reads as TGTGCCAGCAGCACTTGGACCCTAGCCAAAAACATTCAGTACTTC. Translating gives CASSTWTLAKNIQYF.

This clonotype was counted between two and nine times. The CDR3 loop is CASSPADRNEQFF. The CDR3 nucleotides read TGTGCCAGCAGCCCAGCGGACAGGAATGAGCAGTTCTTC. V usage is TRBV5-6 and J usage is TRBJ2-1; 7 bases line up with TRBD1. CDR3 length: 13 amino acids. Germline assignment: CDR1 SGHDT and CDR2 YYEEEE. Trimming took 4 bases from V and 7 from J; bases not matched to a gene: 5.

The table lists this clonotype with a few counts. The limits of the CDR3 on the DNA are not certain, so only TCRdb's listed CDR3 is given. The chain links TRBV2 to TRBJ2-1. From its first to its last residue, the CDR3 has 15 amino acids. Germline CDR1 SNHLY, CDR2 FYNNEI. The CDR3 is CASILGRTPYNEQFF.